Listed below are T cell receptor beta chains from one sample, sequenced in a study of cytomegalovirus exposure and HLA in healthy donors. TCRdb's table, derived via immunoSEQ multiplex PCR, lists solely in-frame clones and lacks some. The sample includes 170,000 or so clones, roughly 85% of them seen just once. The material sequenced was PBMCs. The receptors were gathered from a man aged 18-30 years in good health and CMV-seropositive. CDR3s leave out the opening cysteine and the closing phenylalanine or tryptophan. The order of the fields is CDR3 protein, J gene, V gene, CDR3 length, D gene. D genes are given only for firm matches.

ASTRQTNGYT | TRBJ1-2 | TRBV2 | 10 | -
ASSSLQIQETQY | TRBJ2-5 | TRBV28 | 12 | -
ASRPGSGELF | TRBJ2-2 | TRBV6-4 | 10 | -
ASGSGSPKTQY | TRBJ2-5 | TRBV28 | 11 | -
ASSPGAWGTEAF | TRBJ1-1 | TRBV27 | 12 | -
ASARLAGAEAQY | TRBJ2-5 | TRBV2 | 12 | TRBD2
ASSSYLQGDTQY | TRBJ2-3 | TRBV5-1 | 12 | -
TSSFVAGGEQY | TRBJ2-7 | TRBV27 | 11 | TRBD2
ASSLGQGAYYEQY | TRBJ2-7 | TRBV2 | 13 | TRBD1
ASSPKQDSYEQY | TRBJ2-7 | TRBV18 | 12 | -
ASSLLAGVQINIQY | TRBJ2-4 | TRBV11-3 | 14 | -
ASSPGQPDANSPLH | TRBJ1-6 | TRBV18 | 14 | -
ASSHAELPGLAGGSGRDEQF | TRBJ2-1 | TRBV4-2 | 20 | TRBD2
ASSPTLWRGGQF | TRBJ2-1 | TRBV27 | 12 | TRBD2
ASSSRTYEQY | TRBJ2-7 | TRBV4-1 | 10 | -
ASSDLRVYEQF | TRBJ2-1 | TRBV25-1 | 11 | -
ANGTPGVADYEQY | TRBJ2-7 | TRBV27 | 13 | -
ASSSSGLRQETQY | TRBJ2-5 | TRBV28 | 13 | TRBD2
ARIGFGITYEQY | TRBJ2-7 | TRBV7-3 | 12 | -
ASSSKQGDTGELF | TRBJ2-2 | TRBV5-1 | 13 | TRBD1
ASSLFGTSNEQY | TRBJ2-7 | TRBV5-1 | 12 | TRBD2
ATEGLGNTIY | TRBJ1-3 | TRBV10-3 | 10 | -
ASSQGQGRWDTQY | TRBJ2-3 | TRBV28 | 13 | TRBD1
ASSFPSPEPQGSNQPQH | TRBJ1-5 | TRBV28 | 17 | -
AGGTANYGYT | TRBJ1-2 | TRBV30 | 10 | TRBD1
ASSESTGRQPQH | TRBJ1-5 | TRBV2 | 12 | -
ASSIQADRGSGNQPQH | TRBJ1-5 | TRBV19 | 16 | TRBD1
ASNDRYGYT | TRBJ1-2 | TRBV19 | 9 | -